Presented here are 17 T cell receptor beta chains from one specimen sequenced in a study of Ad26.COV2.S vaccination and SARS-CoV-2 variants. Treatment defined: 15 to 20 received Ad26.COV2.S at low or high dose, single or two shots; about 5 received placebo; per-sample allocation not given. Sampling was performed 63 days after the first vaccine or placebo injection. Profiling relied on immunoSEQ multiplex PCR, and the TCRdb table lists in-frame clones only, not all of them. The table lists about 400,000 clones, over 75% of them singletons. This specimen was peripheral blood, taken in a trial of Ad26.COV2.S vaccine versus placebo. Receptors originate from a person between 18 and 65 years old who received the Ad26.COV2.S COVID-19 vaccine or a placebo.

This sequence joins TRBV14 and TRBJ2-1; tentatively, D is TRBD2 (5 bases). Trimming stripped 4 bases from V and 8 bases from J, with 9 bases between. The germline gives CDR1 SGHDN, CDR2 FVKESK. The CDR3 totals 12 residues. CDR3 sequence (DNA): TGTGCCAGCAGCCCCACCGGGGATGAGCAGTTCTTC. As protein: CASSPTGDEQFF.

This chain joins TRBV12-3 or TRBV12-4 and TRBJ2-7; the D gene is possibly TRBD2 (5 bases). The CDR3 length is 13 residues. Trimming took 7 bases from V and 6 from J, leaving 16 bases between them. As DNA, the CDR3 is TGTGCCAGCACCTTGTCCCGAGAGGGCGAGCAGTACTTC. Its protein product is CASTLSREGEQYF.

This chain links TRBV19 with TRBJ1-5; D gene ambiguous. The CDR3 spans 15 residues. CDR1 and CDR2 (germline): LNHDA, SQIVND (reference sequence). The V end was cut by 4 bases, the J end by 4 bases, with 14 bases between. CDR3 sequence (DNA): TGTGCCAGTAGTACCACAAAGGGATCGAATCAGCCCCAGCATTTT. Amino acid sequence: CASSTTKGSNQPQHF. Full variable domain (remainder filled in from reference TRBV19 and TRBJ1-5): DGGITQSPKYLFRKEGQNVTLSCEQNLNHDAMYWYRQDPGQGLRLIYYSQIVNDFQKGDIAEGYSVSREKKESFPLTVTSAQKNPTAFYLCASSTTKGSNQPQHFGDGTRLSIL.

This chain links TRBV25-1 with TRBJ2-1; D possibly corresponds to TRBD1 (6 bases). The V gene's germline CDR1 is MGHDK and CDR2 SYGVNS. V lost 1 base and J lost 3, with 13 bases in between. The CDR3 loop spans 16 amino acids. DNA of the CDR3: TGTGCCAGCAGTGAATGCGCGACAGGAGTCTACAATGAGCAGTTCTTC. It encodes CASSECATGVYNEQFF.

This clone was seen only a few times. V usage is TRBV27 and J usage is TRBJ2-2; TRBD2 is a possible D gene (6 bases). This CDR3 contains 13 residues. V lost 4 bases to trimming and J lost 9 bases, with 12 bases between them. CDR1 MNHEY and CDR2 SMNVEV come from the germline V gene (reference sequence). The CDR3 region has the DNA TGTGCCAGCAGTTACTTGAGCGGGTGGGAGCTGTTTTTT. Residues: CASSYLSGWELFF.

The chain carries TRBV21-1 and TRBJ1-5; TRBD1 was called by the table and not checked on the DNA. TRBV21-1 is a pseudogene. The CDR3 has 16 amino acids. The DNA of the CDR3 is TGTGCCAGCAGCATAGTCTGGGCAGGACACAATCAGCCCCAGCATTTT. Translating gives CASSIVWAGHNQPQHF.

The chain carries TRBV11-2 and TRBJ1-6, with D unresolved. CDR1 is SGHAT and CDR2 is FQNNGV in the germline V gene. The CDR3 totals 17 residues. Trimming took off 2 bases at V and 0 bases at J, with 11 bases between the two ends. The CDR3 region is CASSLSLPSSYNSPLHF. CDR3 coding DNA: TGTGCCAGCAGCTTATCCCTCCCCAGCTCCTATAATTCACCCCTCCACTTT.

V is TRBV6-2 or TRBV6-3 and J is TRBJ1-4, with D hard to call. The CDR3 has 16 residues. The V and J ends lost 5 bases and 0 bases respectively, with 13 bases between them. Germline-derived CDR1 and CDR2 are MNHEY and SVGEGT. CDR3 region: CASSPLTPATNEKLFF. CDR3 DNA: TGTGCCAGCAGTCCACTGACACCTGCAACTAATGAAAAACTGTTTTTT.

This chain links TRBV28 with TRBJ2-7, with D possibly TRBD1 on 6 matching bases. The V gene lost 5 bases and the J gene lost 0 bases, with 17 bases spanning the gap. This CDR3 has 16 amino acids. Germline CDR1 is MDHEN and CDR2 is SYDVKM. In DNA form, the CDR3 reads TGTGCCAGCAGTCCCGAACAGGGCAGAGTCTCCTACGAGCAGTACTTC. Translated, it gives CASSPEQGRVSYEQYF.

A single count supports this clone. This chain uses TRBV6-1 with TRBJ1-5; 7 nucleotides line up with TRBD1. The V gene's germline CDR1 is MNHNS and CDR2 SASEGT. V dropped 2 bases and J dropped 2; count of bases not matched to a gene: 15. CDR3 length: 19 amino acids. The CDR3 region is CASSERQGGSRFGNQPQHF. The CDR3 coding sequence is TGTGCCAGCAGTGAACGTCAAGGGGGCTCACGTTTCGGCAATCAGCCCCAGCATTTT.

The chain is built from TRBV15 and TRBJ2-2; the match to TRBD1 covers 8 bases. The germline CDR1 and CDR2 sequences are LNHNV and YYDKDF (reference sequence). There are 15 residues in the CDR3. The V segment lost 3 bases and the J segment 4 bases; nucleotides outside the gene matches: 4. The CDR3 loop is CATSRDTGGTGELFF. DNA for the CDR3: TGTGCCACCAGCAGGGATACAGGGGGCACCGGGGAGCTGTTTTTT.

The CDR3 DNA is TGTGCCAGCAGTCTTACAGGGGGACCTGGAAACACCATATATTTT. It codes for CASSLTGGPGNTIYF. This chain uses TRBV3-1 (or the pseudogene TRBV3-2) with TRBJ1-3; 8 bases fit TRBD1. The germline V gene has CDR1 LGHDT and CDR2 YNNKEL (reference sequence). The V gene end was trimmed by 6 bases and the J gene end by 2 bases; junction bases not matched to a gene: 6. The CDR3 has 15 residues.

The chain carries TRBV27 and TRBJ2-7; TRBD2 agrees at 7 bases. The CDR3 has 18 amino acids. With V trimmed by 3 bases and J by 7 bases, 21 bases remained unmatched. Germline CDR1 MNHEY, CDR2 SMNVEV (reference sequence). The CDR3 here is CASSLLMSGAGRAGEQYF. The DNA for the CDR3 is TGTGCCAGCAGTTTGTTGATGAGTGGAGCGGGGCGGGCGGGGGAGCAGTACTTC.

V usage is TRBV10-3 and J usage is TRBJ1-1; no clear D. The CDR3 spans 13 residues. V lost 0 bases, J lost 3 bases, and 5 bases lay in between. Germline V gives CDR1 ENHRY, CDR2 SYGVKD. The CDR3 DNA is TGTGCCATCAGTGAGTCCTCGGACACTGAAGCTTTCTTT. Amino acid sequence: CAISESSDTEAFF.

The chain couples TRBV28 to TRBJ2-7; TRBD2 matches at 8 bases. Germline V lookup: CDR1 MDHEN, CDR2 SYDVKM. V was clipped by 5 bases and J by 3 bases; unmatched bases: 3. CDR3 length: 13 amino acids. DNA of the CDR3: TGTGCCAGCAGTCTGGGACTAGGCTACGAGCAGTACTTC. This encodes CASSLGLGYEQYF.

The CDR3 bases are TGTGCCAGCAGTACAATCTACAGGGGCAACACTGAAGCTTTCTTT. Translating it yields CASSTIYRGNTEAFF. The V call is TRBV27, the J call TRBJ1-1; 7 positions agree with TRBD1. The V segment lost 5 bases and the J segment 2 bases; nucleotides outside the gene matches: 8. This CDR3 comprises 15 residues. Looked up from germline, CDR1 is MNHEY and CDR2 is SMNVEV (reference sequence).

The gene calls are TRBV5-8 and TRBJ1-5, with D tentatively TRBD1 (6 bases). CDR1 and CDR2 from the germline V gene are SGHTS and YDEGEE. V lost 0 bases and J lost 7, with 11 bases in between. The CDR3 consists of 14 residues. The CDR3 spells CASSLAGDGQPQHF. In nucleotides, the CDR3 is TGTGCCAGCAGCTTGGCAGGGGATGGCCAGCCCCAGCATTTT.